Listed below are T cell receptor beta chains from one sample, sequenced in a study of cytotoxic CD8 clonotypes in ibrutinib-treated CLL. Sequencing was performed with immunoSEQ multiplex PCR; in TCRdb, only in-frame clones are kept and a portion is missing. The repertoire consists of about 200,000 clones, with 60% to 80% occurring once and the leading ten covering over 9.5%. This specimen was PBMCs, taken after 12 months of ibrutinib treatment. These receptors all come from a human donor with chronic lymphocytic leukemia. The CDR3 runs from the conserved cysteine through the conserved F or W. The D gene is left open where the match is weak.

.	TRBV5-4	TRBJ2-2	TGTGCCAGCAGCTTGGCCTGGGGGACCAACACCGGGGAGCTGTTTTTT	CASSLAWGTNTGELFF
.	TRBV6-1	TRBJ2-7	TGTGCCAGCAGTGGACTCGGACAGACCTACGAGCAGTACTTC	CASSGLGQTYEQYF
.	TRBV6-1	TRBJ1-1	TGTGCCAGCAGTGAAGTCTTGGCCGGGAACACTGAAGCTTTCTTT	CASSEVLAGNTEAFF
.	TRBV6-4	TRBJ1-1	TGTGCCAGCAGTGACGAGGTTTCGAGGACTGAAGCTTTCTTT	CASSDEVSRTEAFF
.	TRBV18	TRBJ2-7	TGTGCCAGCTCACCACCGTCGGGGGAAAGTTCCTACGAGCAGTACTTC	CASSPPSGESSYEQYF
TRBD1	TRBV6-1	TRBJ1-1	TGTGCCAGCAGCCTATGGACAGGGGGGAACACTGAAGCTTTCTTT	CASSLWTGGNTEAFF
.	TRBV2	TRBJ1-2	TGTGCCAGCAGTGTGCGGGCAGGGAACGACGGCTACACCTTC	CASSVRAGNDGYTF
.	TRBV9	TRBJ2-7	TGTGCCAGCAGCGAGGGGGGAGAAAGGGAGCAGTACTTC	CASSEGGEREQYF
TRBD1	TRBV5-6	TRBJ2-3	TGTGCCAGCAGCCCACAGGGGGATACGCAGTATTTT	CASSPQGDTQYF
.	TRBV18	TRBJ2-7	TGTGCCAGCTCATCCCCCTCAGAGCAGTACTTC	CASSSPSEQYF
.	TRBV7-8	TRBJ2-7	TGTGCCAGCAGCTTAATGCGCGGCACTGAGCAGTACTTC	CASSLMRGTEQYF
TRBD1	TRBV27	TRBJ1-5	TGTGCCAGCAGTTTTCTTTCAGGGGGCGATCAGCCCCAGCATTTT	CASSFLSGGDQPQHF
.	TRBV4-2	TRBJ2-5	TGTGCCAGCAGCCAACCGGACAGGGAGGGGGAGACCCAGTACTTC	CASSQPDREGETQYF
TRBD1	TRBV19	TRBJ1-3	TGTGCCAGTAGGACGACAGGGGGCATCAACACCATATATTTT	CASRTTGGINTIYF